These 29 T cell receptor beta chains share one sample of origin, sequenced in a study of T cell repertoires in cytomegalovirus infection. TCRdb ran MiXCR on the reads and lists one entry per CDR3 protein. The sample shows roughly 500,000 distinct CDR3 sequences, approximately 16% of them seen only once. Source material: CD8+ T cells from PBMCs. The receptors shown here come from a human donor in good health (CMV status not recorded). Some clones in this sample may be carry-over from other donors' samples.

This clonotype was found a few times. The chain links TRBV29-1 to TRBJ1-2; the D is unclear. This CDR3 spans 12 amino acids. Germline V gene data show CDR1 as SQVTM and CDR2 as ANQGSEA. V lost 6 bases, J lost 2 bases, and 10 bases lay in between. This chain's CDR3 is CSVTTQNYGYTF. In nucleotides, the CDR3 is TGCAGCGTAACCACACAGAACTATGGCTACACCTTC.

This clonotype was recorded many times. The chain uses TRBV6-5 and TRBJ1-4; the match to TRBD1 covers 7 bases. This CDR3 has 15 residues. The V gene's germline CDR1 is MNHEY and CDR2 SVGAGI. The V and J ends lost 1 base and 8 bases, in that order; junction bases with no gene match: 7. CDR3 coding DNA: TGTGCCAGCAGTTACTTTGGAACAGGGGAAGAAAAACTGTTTTTT. This encodes CASSYFGTGEEKLFF.

This clonotype was seen only a few times. This sequence joins TRBV7-9 and TRBJ1-2; D is uncertain. Germline assignment: CDR1 SEHNR and CDR2 FQNEAQ (reference sequence). V dropped 5 bases and J dropped 8 bases, with 9 bases sitting between them. This CDR3 region has 11 residues. The CDR3 is CASSPDVGYTF. CDR3 DNA: TGTGCCAGCAGCCCGGACGTGGGCTACACCTTC. The whole variable domain, remainder taken from reference TRBV7-9 and TRBJ1-2, is DTGVSQNPRHKITKRGQNVTFRCDPISEHNRLYWYRQTLGQGPEFLTYFQNEAQLEKSRLLSDRFSAERPKGSFSTLEIQRTEQGDSAMYLCASSPDVGYTFGSGTRLTVV.

The V gene is TRBV4-2, the J gene TRBJ1-2, with D possibly matching TRBD1 (6 bases). In germline, CDR1 is LGHNA, CDR2 YNFKEQ. Trimming stripped 3 bases from V and 5 bases from J, with 16 bases between. This CDR3 spans 15 amino acids. For the CDR3, the DNA is TGTGCCAGCAGCCATGATTCCGGGACAAATTATGGCTACACCTTC. It yields the protein CASSHDSGTNYGYTF.

The table lists this clonotype with a count of one. The V and J genes are TRBV27 and TRBJ2-1; TRBD1 is a possible D gene (6 bases). V lost 5 bases and J lost 12, with 17 bases in between. The CDR3 runs to 13 residues. CDR1 MNHEY and CDR2 SMNVEV come from the germline V gene (reference sequence). CDR3 DNA: TGTGCCAGCAGTACCCCTACAGGGAAATGGCAGTTCTTC. Protein product: CASSTPTGKWQFF.

This clonotype was counted at least ten times. The chain recombines TRBV2 with TRBJ1-1; TRBD1 agrees at 9 bases. The J segment lost 0 bases and the V segment lost 3 bases, leaving 8 bases of the junction unmatched. In germline, CDR1 is SNHLY, CDR2 FYNNEI. This CDR3 has 17 amino acids. CDR3 sequence (DNA): TGTGCCAGCAGTGAGGCGGGACAGGGTTACATGAACACTGAAGCTTTCTTT. Protein product: CASSEAGQGYMNTEAFF.

The chain is built from TRBV19 and TRBJ1-6; D unresolved. Trimming left V 5 bases short and J 2 bases short, with 13 bases between. Germline CDR1 reads LNHDA; CDR2 reads SQIVND (reference sequence). This CDR3 contains 16 residues. This chain's CDR3 is CASSVAAGAYNSPLHF. The DNA of the CDR3 is TGTGCCAGTAGTGTGGCAGCCGGGGCCTATAATTCACCCCTCCACTTT.

This chain connects TRBV27 to TRBJ2-5; 11 bases match TRBD2. CDR1 is MNHEY, CDR2 SMNVEV, per germline (reference sequence). This CDR3 region has 20 residues. V lost 6 bases to trimming and J lost 7 bases; unmatched junction nucleotides: 25. The DNA for the CDR3 is TGTGCCAGCAGCAGGACTGTGGGGACTAGCGGCACCGAAGGTGTGGCGACCCAGTACTTC. This gives the protein CASSRTVGTSGTEGVATQYF.

The rearrangement uses TRBV10-3 and TRBJ2-1, with 8 bases fitting TRBD2. The germline gives CDR1 ENHRY, CDR2 SYGVKD. This CDR3 has 17 residues. V shed 2 bases and J 0 bases; nucleotides not matched to a gene: 6. The CDR3 DNA reads TGTGCCATCAGTGAGCTCCAGCGGGAGTTCTCCTACAATGAGCAGTTCTTC. It is translated as CAISELQREFSYNEQFF.

This clonotype was picked up a small number of times. The chain joins TRBV5-4 to TRBJ2-1; D is tentatively TRBD1 or TRBD2 (5 bases each). CDR1 is SGHNT, CDR2 YYREEE, per germline (reference sequence). V was trimmed by 3 bases and J by 0 bases, leaving 10 bases between them. This CDR3 is built from 15 residues. The CDR3: CASSSGRVSYNEQFF. The CDR3, as DNA: TGTGCCAGCAGCTCGGGACGGGTCTCCTACAATGAGCAGTTCTTC.

Concerning this clonotype itself: A read error may be the cause here, since a much bigger clone is one base away. The conserved closing phenylalanine or tryptophan is absent in this CDR3, likely reflecting a read error. The chain recombines TRBV27 with TRBJ2-7; D uncertain. Germline V gene data show CDR1 as MNHEY and CDR2 as SMNVEV (reference sequence). The V end was cut by 2 bases, the J end by 0 bases, with 11 bases between. The CDR3 has 15 amino acids. CDR3 region: CASSLEGTSSYEQYY. CDR3 nucleotide sequence: TGTGCCAGCAGTTTAGAAGGCACGAGCTCCTACGAGCAGTACTAC.

In its sample, this clonotype was seen many times. This chain uses TRBV28 with TRBJ2-1; 9 bases map to TRBD2. The V gene's germline CDR1 is MDHEN and CDR2 SYDVKM. With 7 bases clipped from V and 4 bases from J, the junction kept 26 bases outside the gene matches. This CDR3 spans 21 amino acids. CDR3 in amino acids: CASTPPTPTLSLTSGYNEQFF. The CDR3 coding sequence is TGTGCCAGCACCCCTCCTACACCGACCCTAAGCTTGACTAGCGGTTACAATGAGCAGTTCTTC.

This clonotype was seen repeatedly, ten times or more. V is TRBV6-2 or TRBV6-3 and J is TRBJ2-1; D could derive from TRBD1 or TRBD2 (5 bases each). The V gene's germline CDR1 is MNHEY and CDR2 SVGEGT. CDR3 length equals 15 residues. The V end was cut by 6 bases, the J end by 8 bases, with 20 bases between. In nucleotides, the CDR3 is TGTGCCAGCAGGGGGACCGCGTCTTTGCTCGATGAGCAGTTCTTC. Translation gives CASRGTASLLDEQFF.

A word on this clonotype: Being one base from a much bigger clone, this may be a read error. The V and J genes are TRBV4-2 and TRBJ2-2, with D perhaps TRBD2 (5 bases). The ends were cut back, 1 base at V and 1 base at J, with 7 bases in the middle. CDR1 is LGHNA, CDR2 YNFKEQ, per germline. This CDR3 spans 15 amino acids. The CDR3 region has the DNA TGTGCCAGCAGCCAAGGAGCGGAGAACACCGGGGAGCTGTTTTTT. This sequence encodes CASSQGAENTGELFF.

The chain uses TRBV20-1 and TRBJ2-3; 8 nucleotides match TRBD2. This CDR3 has 13 amino acids. Trimming at V came to 7 bases and at J to 4 bases, leaving 7 bases not matched to a gene. Germline V gives CDR1 DFQATT, CDR2 SNEGSKA (reference sequence). Here the CDR3 reads CSVGRAAADTQYF. In DNA, the CDR3 is TGCAGTGTCGGGAGGGCTGCGGCAGATACGCAGTATTTT.

This sequence joins TRBV28 and TRBJ1-3, with D possibly matching TRBD1 (5 bases). The CDR3 runs 16 residues. Germline-derived CDR1 and CDR2 are MDHEN and SYDVKM. The V gene lost 5 bases and the J gene lost 2 bases, with 16 bases spanning the gap. The CDR3 DNA sequence: TGTGCCAGCAGTCTCGCCCCGAGGGACCCTGGAAACACCATATATTTT. Translation gives CASSLAPRDPGNTIYF.

The chain couples TRBV28 to TRBJ2-7, with D perhaps assigned TRBD1 or TRBD2 (7 bases each). Germline assignment: CDR1 MDHEN and CDR2 SYDVKM. CDR3 size: 17 residues. Trimming removed 2 bases from V and 4 bases from J, with 21 bases in between. CDR3: CASSLGGGREGAYEQYF. CDR3 DNA sequence: TGTGCCAGCAGTTTAGGGGGAGGAAGGGAGGGGGCGTACGAGCAGTACTTC.

V usage is TRBV9 and J usage is TRBJ2-1, with D maybe TRBD2 (6 bases). V gave up 3 bases and J gave up 8 bases, with 18 bases separating them. Germline values: CDR1 SGDLS, CDR2 YYNGEE. The CDR3 consists of 15 residues. The CDR3 coding sequence is TGTGCCAGCAGCGCCTATCGAGGGAGGCGAGATGAGCAGTTCTTC. It encodes CASSAYRGRRDEQFF.

The genes are TRBV5-8 and TRBJ2-1; 8 bases agree with TRBD1. V lost 8 bases and J lost 1; bases outside the gene matches: 8. The germline gives CDR1 SGHTS, CDR2 YDEGEE. This CDR3 spans 15 amino acids. CDR3 DNA: TGTGCCAGACACTTACAGGGGGTTTCCTACAATGAGCAGTTCTTC. Translating it yields CARHLQGVSYNEQFF.

In its sample, this clonotype was seen many times. The V gene is TRBV7-8, the J gene TRBJ2-1; 9 bases are a match to TRBD2. V trimming: 4 bases; J trimming: 5 bases; junction bases outside the gene matches: 3. This CDR3 has 14 amino acids. CDR1 is SGHVS, CDR2 FQNEAQ, per germline. The CDR3 nucleotides read TGTGCCAGCAGCTGGCTAGCGGGAAACAATGAGCAGTTCTTC. Translating it yields CASSWLAGNNEQFF.

At least ten counts were recorded for this clonotype. The chain carries TRBV12-3 or TRBV12-4 and TRBJ1-2; D is undetermined. V lost 3 bases to trimming and J lost 4 bases, with 15 bases between them. CDR3 size: 15 residues. CDR3 in amino acids: CASSFKTPRLYGYTF. The CDR3 nucleotides read TGTGCCAGCAGTTTTAAGACCCCTCGGCTCTATGGCTACACCTTC.

This clonotype turned up a few times. Written as DNA, the CDR3 is TGTGCCAGCAGCTCCGTCGGGGGGCGGAACACTGAAGCTTTCTTT. Its protein is CASSSVGGRNTEAFF. V gene TRBV13 combines with J gene TRBJ1-1; perhaps TRBD1 as D (6 bases). CDR1 is PRHDT, CDR2 FYEKMQ, per germline (reference sequence). CDR3 length equals 15 residues. V lost 4 bases to trimming and J lost 1 base, with 13 bases between them.

A few counts support this clonotype. This chain uses TRBV9 with TRBJ2-1; 7 positions match TRBD1. Trimming at V came to 0 bases and at J to 4 bases, leaving 1 base not matched to a gene. Per germline, CDR1 SGDLS and CDR2 YYNGEE. This CDR3 is 14 amino acids long. The CDR3 is CASSVEQGYNEQFF. The CDR3 nucleotides are TGTGCCAGCAGCGTAGAACAGGGGTACAATGAGCAGTTCTTC.

This clonotype was detected a few times. V usage is TRBV7-9 and J usage is TRBJ1-3; D is unresolved. V lost 0 bases and J lost 4, with 7 bases in between. Germline CDR1 reads SEHNR; CDR2 reads FQNEAQ (reference sequence). This CDR3 is built from 14 residues. This CDR3 is CASSLASRGNTIYF. The CDR3 nucleotides are TGTGCCAGCAGCTTAGCGAGCAGGGGAAACACCATATATTTT.

The rearrangement links TRBV7-9 to TRBJ1-2, with D possibly matching TRBD1 (5 bases). The germline V and J ends were trimmed by 9 bases and 3 bases, with 14 bases remaining between them. CDR1 and CDR2 (germline): SEHNR, FQNEAQ (reference sequence). The CDR3 covers 13 residues. CDR3 nucleotide sequence: TGTGCCAGTTTGAACCCCAGGGACTATGGCTACACCTTC. Protein: CASLNPRDYGYTF.

This clonotype occurred a few times. The J gene is TRBJ2-7, the V gene TRBV20-1; D not resolved. This CDR3 has 11 residues. Trimming took off 3 bases at V and 4 bases at J, with 7 bases between the two ends. The germline gives CDR1 DFQATT, CDR2 SNEGSKA (reference sequence). The CDR3 is CSARVTYEQYF. The CDR3 DNA is TGCAGTGCTAGGGTGACATACGAGCAGTACTTC.

The rearrangement links TRBV6-1 to TRBJ2-3; TRBD2 agrees at 9 bases. The trim removed 8 bases at V and 2 bases at J, leaving 8 bases unmatched. Looked up from germline, CDR1 is MNHNS and CDR2 is SASEGT. The CDR3 extends over 15 amino acids. The CDR3 sequence is CASAPSGAVTDTQYF. The CDR3, as DNA: TGTGCCAGCGCTCCTAGCGGGGCCGTCACAGATACGCAGTATTTT.

This clonotype was detected ten times or more. The chain links TRBV19 to TRBJ2-5; D possibly corresponds to TRBD1 (5 bases). This CDR3 has 15 amino acids. Per the germline V gene, CDR1 is LNHDA and CDR2 is SQIVND (reference sequence). With 5 bases removed from V and 7 bases from J, the gap between germline ends came to 20 bases. The DNA of the CDR3 is TGTGCCAGTAGTGCCTCCGGAAGGGGCCGCGGGACCCAGTACTTC. Protein: CASSASGRGRGTQYF.

This clonotype was detected many times. This chain connects TRBV12-5 to TRBJ2-7; D remains unclear. Trimming stripped 5 bases from V and 2 bases from J, with 7 bases between. CDR3 size: 12 residues. The germline CDR1 and CDR2 sequences are LGHNT and FRNRAP. CDR3: CASGLGTYEQYF. CDR3 coding DNA: TGTGCTAGTGGTCTGGGGACCTACGAGCAGTACTTC.